What follows are 32 T cell receptor beta chains derived from one specimen sequenced in a study of blood T cell repertoires in COVID-19. Sequencing used immunoSEQ multiplex PCR; TCRdb keeps in-frame clones, though not all of them. The table lists 200,000 to 250,000 clones, about 79% of them singletons. Sequenced material: peripheral blood. The receptors here all came from a woman aged 40 to 49 who had recovered from COVID-19.

In its sample, this clone was seen a few times. This sequence joins TRBV6-2 or TRBV6-3 and TRBJ2-7, with TRBD2 identical over 11 bases. This CDR3 is 14 amino acids long. Germline CDR1 reads MNHEY; CDR2 reads SVGEGT. Trimming removed 5 bases from V and 3 bases from J; junction bases left unmatched: 3. The CDR3 DNA reads TGTGCCAGCAGTGCGGGACTAGCGGTCTACGAGCAGTACTTC. It is translated as CASSAGLAVYEQYF.

The chain joins TRBV3-1 (or the pseudogene TRBV3-2) to TRBJ2-2; 10 positions agree with TRBD1. Germline lookup yields CDR1 LGHDT and CDR2 YNNKEL (reference sequence). V lost 6 bases, J lost 7 bases, and 5 bases stayed unmatched. The CDR3 consists of 14 residues. In DNA form, the CDR3 reads TGTGCCAGCAGGCCGGGACAGGGGATCGGGGAGCTGTTTTTT. It codes for CASRPGQGIGELFF.

This rearrangement joins TRBV15 to TRBJ1-1; tentatively, D is TRBD1 (5 bases). This CDR3 has 14 amino acids. Germline V gene lookup returns CDR1 LNHNV and CDR2 YYDKDF (reference sequence). Trimming pared 3 bases from V and 1 base from J, leaving 9 bases between. CDR3 in DNA: TGTGCCACCAGCAGCCAAACAGGGAACACTGAAGCTTTCTTT. It encodes CATSSQTGNTEAFF.

The CDR3 DNA is TGCGCCAGCAGCACAGGGAGCCCGGTTTGGGGTACGCAGTATTTT. Translation: CASSTGSPVWGTQYF. The chain combines TRBV4-3 with TRBJ2-3; the D gene is possibly TRBD1 (6 bases). Trimming took 5 bases from V and 8 from J, leaving 20 bases between them. Germline CDR1 is LGHNA and CDR2 is YSLEER. This CDR3 has 15 residues.

The V call is TRBV3-1 (or the pseudogene TRBV3-2), the J call TRBJ2-7, with 8 bases lining up with TRBD1. CDR1 and CDR2 from the germline V gene are LGHDT and YNNKEL (reference sequence). The CDR3 totals 15 residues. The ends lost 4 bases at V and 3 bases at J; junction bases unmatched: 8. CDR3 amino acids: CASSLGDRQDYEQYF. Here the CDR3 DNA reads TGTGCCAGCAGCCTGGGGGACAGGCAGGACTACGAGCAGTACTTC.

V is TRBV30 and J is TRBJ2-5; no definite D call. CDR1 is GTSNPN, CDR2 SVGIG, per germline (reference sequence). V lost 0 bases, J lost 5 bases, and 4 bases lay in between. The length of the CDR3 is 11 residues. The CDR3 sequence: CAWSVLETQYF. DNA for the CDR3: TGTGCCTGGAGTGTACTCGAGACCCAGTACTTC.

J is TRBJ2-7 and V is TRBV4-3, with 8 bases matching TRBD1. CDR1 is LGHNA, CDR2 YSLEER, per germline. The trim removed 0 bases at V and 7 bases at J, leaving 20 bases unmatched. The CDR3 runs 19 residues. CDR3 sequence reads: CASSQERTGRQGSSGEQYF. CDR3 bases: TGCGCCAGCAGCCAAGAAAGGACGGGGAGACAGGGGAGTTCTGGGGAGCAGTACTTC.

This rearrangement joins TRBV7-8 to TRBJ2-3; TRBD2 matches 9 bases. CDR3 length: 18 residues. V dropped 0 bases and J dropped 2; count of bases not matched to a gene: 9. Looked up from germline, CDR1 is SGHVS and CDR2 is FQNEAQ. CDR3 sequence: CASSLAMVAGAPTDTQYF. CDR3 in DNA: TGTGCCAGCAGCTTAGCGATGGTAGCGGGGGCCCCCACAGATACGCAGTATTTT.

The V and J genes are TRBV28 and TRBJ1-1, with unresolved D. The germline V gene encodes CDR1 MDHEN and CDR2 SYDVKM. This CDR3 spans 14 amino acids. Deletions cut 5 bases from V and 0 bases from J, with 10 bases between. DNA for the CDR3: TGTGCCAGCAGTAGTACGGAGGTGAACACTGAAGCTTTCTTT. This encodes CASSSTEVNTEAFF.

The gene calls are TRBV3-1 (or the pseudogene TRBV3-2) and TRBJ1-2, with no clear D. The CDR3 consists of 10 residues. Trimming removed 3 bases from V and 11 bases from J, with 7 bases in between. Germline CDR1 and CDR2: LGHDT and YNNKEL (reference sequence). The DNA of the CDR3 is TGTGCCAGCAGCCACTGGACTTACACCTTC. Translating it yields CASSHWTYTF.

This sequence joins TRBV10-3 and TRBJ1-5; D perhaps matches TRBD1 (5 bases). Germline CDR1 is ENHRY and CDR2 is SYGVKD. The CDR3 runs 12 residues. V was pared by 3 bases and J by 7 bases, with 7 bases between. The DNA of the CDR3 is TGTGCCATCAGTGATGGGGGGCAGCCCCAGCATTTT. Translated, it gives CAISDGGQPQHF.

This sequence joins TRBV12-3 or TRBV12-4 and TRBJ1-1, with 9 positions matching TRBD1. J was trimmed by 5 bases and V by 6 bases; bases with no gene match: 4. The CDR3 totals 13 residues. The CDR3 is CASSRDRVTEAFF. DNA for the CDR3: TGTGCCAGCAGCCGGGACAGGGTTACTGAAGCTTTCTTT.

The chain has TRBV7-2 and TRBJ2-2; 9 bases are a match to TRBD2. J was trimmed by 5 bases and V by 5 bases; bases with no gene match: 12. Per germline, CDR1 SGHTA and CDR2 FQGNSA. The CDR3 totals 17 residues. The CDR3 coding sequence is TGTGCCAGCAGCCTCAGGCCCTCTAGCGGGGAGACCGGGGAGCTGTTTTTT. Translation gives CASSLRPSSGETGELFF.

The CDR3 loop is CASSSYDLTGGGYTF. CDR3 sequence (DNA): TGTGCCAGCAGTTCTTACGACCTTACAGGGGGTGGCTACACCTTC. The chain uses TRBV27 and TRBJ1-2; TRBD1 matches 8 bases. Per the germline V gene, CDR1 is MNHEY and CDR2 is SMNVEV (reference sequence). V lost 4 bases, J lost 7 bases, and 11 bases stayed unmatched. The CDR3 sequence is 15 residues long.

V and J are TRBV28 and TRBJ1-5, with 7 bases fitting TRBD1. The CDR3 loop spans 15 amino acids. The V gene's germline CDR1 is MDHEN and CDR2 SYDVKM. J lost 7 bases, V lost 3 bases, and 9 bases had no gene match. The CDR3, as DNA: TGTGCCAGCAGTTTCGAGACAGGGATAGGACAGCCCCAGCATTTT. Protein product: CASSFETGIGQPQHF.

The chain carries TRBV3-1 (or the pseudogene TRBV3-2) and TRBJ2-2, with D perhaps matching TRBD1 (7 bases). The CDR3 is made up of 17 amino acids. The V gene's germline CDR1 is LGHDT and CDR2 YNNKEL (reference sequence). V gave up 1 base and J gave up 7 bases, with 19 bases separating them. CDR3 in DNA: TGTGCCAGCAGCCAAGCCACCGGGACAGAGGGAGGCGGGGAGCTGTTTTTT. Translation gives CASSQATGTEGGGELFF.

The gene calls are TRBV9 and TRBJ1-2; 7 nucleotides match TRBD1. Germline V gives CDR1 SGDLS, CDR2 YYNGEE. V dropped 0 bases and J dropped 2; count of bases not matched to a gene: 1. This CDR3 is built from 14 residues. Here the CDR3 reads CASSVGGQNYGYTF. Here the CDR3 DNA reads TGTGCCAGCAGCGTAGGGGGACAGAACTATGGCTACACCTTC.

The J gene is TRBJ2-3, the V gene TRBV7-2; possibly TRBD2 for D (6 bases). The CDR3 covers 15 residues. Germline lookup yields CDR1 SGHTA and CDR2 FQGNSA. The V end lost 5 bases, the J end lost 4 bases, and 16 bases lay between the germline ends. The CDR3, as DNA: TGTGCCAGCAGCCCCGCGAGTGGCGGGGCAGATACGCAGTATTTT. This encodes CASSPASGGADTQYF.

This sequence joins TRBV5-1 and TRBJ1-1; 7 bases agree with TRBD1. Germline V gives CDR1 SGHRS, CDR2 YFSETQ. The CDR3 sequence is 17 residues long. Trimming at V came to 4 bases and at J to 1 base, leaving 13 bases not matched to a gene. The CDR3 region has the DNA TGCGCCAGCAGCCTCGCCTATGGGACAGCCGAGAACACTGAAGCTTTCTTT. It is translated as CASSLAYGTAENTEAFF.

For the CDR3, the DNA is TGCGCCAGCAGTGACCTAGCGGGGGCTAACACCGGGGAGCTGTTTTTT. Its translation: CASSDLAGANTGELFF. This chain joins TRBV10-1 and TRBJ2-2; 10 positions agree with TRBD2. This CDR3 contains 16 residues. Looked up from germline, CDR1 is WNHNN and CDR2 is SYGVQD (reference sequence). The V and J ends lost 3 bases and 2 bases, in that order; junction bases with no gene match: 3.

The chain joins TRBV27 to TRBJ1-5; D remains unclear. Trimming left V 5 bases short and J 4 bases short, with 12 bases between. This CDR3 contains 14 residues. From germline, CDR1 is MNHEY and CDR2 SMNVEV (reference sequence). CDR3 protein: CASSLAGENQPQHF. CDR3 coding DNA: TGTGCCAGCAGTCTCGCGGGCGAAAATCAGCCCCAGCATTTT.

This chain joins TRBV6-5 and TRBJ2-7; 8 bases agree with TRBD1. This CDR3 region has 14 residues. CDR1 is MNHEY, CDR2 SVGAGI, per germline. V lost 6 bases to trimming and J lost 5 bases; unmatched junction nucleotides: 9. In DNA form, the CDR3 reads TGTGCCAGCAGGTTTGCAGGGGGCGGACACGAGCAGTACTTC. This encodes CASRFAGGGHEQYF.

The gene calls are TRBV24-1 and TRBJ2-2; D perhaps matches TRBD2 (5 bases). This CDR3 has 13 residues. In germline, CDR1 is KGHDR, CDR2 SFDVKD. The V end was cut by 10 bases, the J end by 6 bases, with 14 bases between. CDR3: CATRAAGAGELFF. The CDR3 DNA sequence: TGTGCCACTAGGGCTGCGGGCGCCGGGGAGCTGTTTTTT.

A single count supports this clone. The rearrangement joins TRBV19 to TRBJ2-5; 9 bases align to TRBD1. Unmatched junction bases numbered 7, after V lost 1 base and J lost 7 bases. CDR3 length: 15 amino acids. Germline CDR1 reads LNHDA; CDR2 reads SQIVND (reference sequence). The CDR3 sequence: CASSIGQGELSTQYF. As DNA, the CDR3 is TGTGCCAGTAGTATAGGACAGGGGGAATTGTCGACCCAGTACTTC.

This clone was counted a few times. The chain has TRBV28 and TRBJ1-1; tentative D call: TRBD1 (6 bases). Germline loops: CDR1 MDHEN, CDR2 SYDVKM. The CDR3 sequence is 16 residues long. V lost 6 bases to trimming and J lost 3 bases, with 20 bases between them. The CDR3 loop reads CASRLPAGGGDTEAFF. Here the CDR3 DNA reads TGTGCCAGCAGGCTTCCCGCTGGAGGGGGGGACACTGAAGCTTTCTTT.

V and J are TRBV10-3 and TRBJ2-1, with 8 bases matching TRBD2. This CDR3 region has 13 residues. CDR1 and CDR2 from the germline V gene are ENHRY and SYGVKD. V lost 3 bases and J lost 8; bases outside the gene matches: 3. The CDR3, as DNA: TGTGCCATCAGTGACGGGGGGGCCGATGAGCAGTTCTTC. Encoded protein: CAISDGGADEQFF.

This clone has a handful of counts. The chain couples TRBV29-1 to TRBJ1-1, with D hard to call. Trimming stripped 2 bases from V and 0 bases from J, with 10 bases between. CDR1 is SQVTM, CDR2 ANQGSEA, per germline. The CDR3 extends over 14 amino acids. CDR3 amino acids: CSVERDRMNTEAFF. CDR3 DNA sequence: TGCAGCGTTGAACGGGATCGGATGAACACTGAAGCTTTCTTT. Full variable domain (missing parts from reference TRBV29-1 and TRBJ1-1): SAVISQKPSRDICQRGTSLTIQCQVDSQVTMMFWYRQQPGQSLTLIATANQGSEATYESGFVIDKFPISRPNLTFSTLTVSNMSPEDSSIYLCSVERDRMNTEAFFGQGTRLTVV.

V and J are TRBV6-2 or TRBV6-3 and TRBJ1-5, with D unclear. V was clipped by 1 base and J by 4 bases, with 11 bases between them. The CDR3 runs to 15 residues. The germline V gene encodes CDR1 MNHEY and CDR2 SVGEGT. The CDR3 nucleotides are TGTGCCAGCAGTTACTTAGCACCGGGAAATCAGCCCCAGCATTTT. It specifies CASSYLAPGNQPQHF.

V is TRBV27 and J is TRBJ2-2; D possibly corresponds to TRBD2 (6 bases). V was pared by 6 bases and J by 3 bases, with 14 bases between. Germline V gene data show CDR1 as MNHEY and CDR2 as SMNVEV (reference sequence). CDR3 length: 15 residues. This chain's CDR3 is CASRIAVGDTGELFF. The DNA of the CDR3 is TGTGCCAGCAGGATAGCGGTCGGGGACACCGGGGAGCTGTTTTTT.

The chain recombines TRBV6-6 with TRBJ1-5; D not certain. The CDR3 sequence is 12 residues long. V shed 6 bases and J shed 3 bases, with 6 bases lying between them. Germline V lookup: CDR1 MNHNY, CDR2 SVGAGI (reference sequence). CDR3 in amino acids: CASRTVNQPQHF. The DNA of the CDR3 is TGTGCCAGCAGAACAGTCAATCAGCCCCAGCATTTT.

The chain links TRBV29-1 to TRBJ2-3, with D perhaps TRBD2 (7 bases). Germline assignment: CDR1 SQVTM and CDR2 ANQGSEA. V lost 5 bases and J 6 bases, leaving 15 bases between the germline ends. The CDR3 loop spans 13 amino acids. Here the CDR3 DNA reads TGCAGCGTTACGGGGGGCCGGAGGGATACGCAGTATTTT. It encodes CSVTGGRRDTQYF.

Worth noting for this clone: This CDR3 is also generated by other DNA sequences in the sample. The chain uses TRBV6-5 and TRBJ2-7; TRBD2 might be the D (5 bases). The length of the CDR3 is 14 residues. Germline loops: CDR1 MNHEY, CDR2 SVGAGI. The V end was cut by 0 bases, the J end by 2 bases, with 8 bases between. The CDR3 DNA sequence: TGTGCCAGCAGTTACTCGACGGGAACCTACGAGCAGTACTTC. The encoded protein is CASSYSTGTYEQYF.